These T cell receptor beta chains were read from a single sample in a study of identical twins. One entry per CDR3 protein results from TCRdb running MiXCR on the 5' RACE reads. The repertoire consists of 550,000 to 700,000 distinct CDR3 sequences, with 21% occurring once and the leading ten covering about 4.3%. These data were also filed under a second study, of T cells expressing NK-cell markers.

What was sequenced was PBMCs. Receptors were obtained from a young woman in good health. Each CDR3 is given with its conserved first and last residue. The D gene is left open where the match is weak. Size is omitted from some rows. Given values are once, few, many or a class for expanded clones.

DNA	CDR3	V	J	size	D
TGTGCCAGCAGCTTAAGGGAAAAACTGTTTTTT	CASSLREKLFF	TRBV12-3/TRBV12-4	TRBJ1-4	many	.
TGTGCCAGCACCCCTTCTGGGCGCACAGATACGCAGTATTTT	CASTPSGRTDTQYF	TRBV12-3/TRBV12-4	TRBJ2-3	.	.
TGTGCCAGCAGCTTGGTACCGGTTCCCAATCAGCCCCAGCATTTT	CASSLVPVPNQPQHF	TRBV5-5	TRBJ1-5	many	.
TGTGCTAGTAAGACCCAGGGGAACATTCAGTACTTC	CASKTQGNIQYF	TRBV12-5	TRBJ2-4	.	.
TGTGCCAGCAGCCCTACAATCGGAGAGTTCGACCACGAGCAGTACTTC	CASSPTIGEFDHEQYF	TRBV7-8	TRBJ2-7	.	.
TGTGCCAGCTCACGAGCGTCACGCGAGCAGTACTTC	CASSRASREQYF	TRBV18	TRBJ2-7	.	.
TGTGCCAGCAGCCCCTACGGCTCTGGGGCCAACGTCCTGACTTTC	CASSPYGSGANVLTF	TRBV7-8	TRBJ2-6	few	.
TGCAGTGCTAGGAACCAGGGGAATCAGCCCCAGCATTTT	CSARNQGNQPQHF	TRBV20-1	TRBJ1-5	.	.
TGCAGTGCTAGAGATGGGGGAGAGGTCCACGAGCAGTACTTC	CSARDGGEVHEQYF	TRBV20-1	TRBJ2-7	few	.
TGTGCCAGCAGCTTGTCGTCAGTCCCCTACGAGCAGTACTTC	CASSLSSVPYEQYF	TRBV5-5	TRBJ2-7	few	.
TGCAGTGCTAGGGCCGGGACATTAGGTTCACCCCTCCACTTT	CSARAGTLGSPLHF	TRBV20-1	TRBJ1-6	.	.
TGTGCCAGCAGCCAAGCTAGCGGGAGTATATACGAGCAGTACTTC	CASSQASGSIYEQYF	TRBV7-2	TRBJ2-7	few	TRBD2
TGTGCCAGCAGCTATCGGGACAGGAACTATGGCTACACCTTC	CASSYRDRNYGYTF	TRBV5-8	TRBJ1-2	.	TRBD1
TGTGCCAGCAGCTCCCCGGGACTAGCGACAGATACGCAGTATTTT	CASSSPGLATDTQYF	TRBV7-6	TRBJ2-3	many	TRBD2
TGCAGTGGTCTAGCGGGAGGGAAACAAGAGACCCAGTACTTC	CSGLAGGKQETQYF	TRBV20-1	TRBJ2-5	.	TRBD2
TGTGCTAGTCTCTTGTCTGGGGCCAACGTCCTGACTTTC	CASLLSGANVLTF	TRBV12-5	TRBJ2-6	few	.
TGTGCCAGCAGTTACCCCCCTGGGACAGGGAAGGATACGCAGTATTTT	CASSYPPGTGKDTQYF	TRBV6-2/TRBV6-3	TRBJ2-3	many	TRBD1
TGCAGTGCGAGCCGTATGTATGGCTACACCTTC	CSASRMYGYTF	TRBV20-1	TRBJ1-2	few	.
TGTGCCAGCAGCTTAGAAGTCTCAGATACGCAGTATTTT	CASSLEVSDTQYF	TRBV7-2	TRBJ2-3	once	.
TGTGCCAGCAGCTTGGGGGGTGAAGCGGCTTCCACAGATACGCAGTATTTT	CASSLGGEAASTDTQYF	TRBV7-6	TRBJ2-3	.	.
TGTGCCAGCAGTGAAAAGTGGTTAGCCAAAAACATTCAGTACTTC	CASSEKWLAKNIQYF	TRBV6-1	TRBJ2-4	.	.
TGCAGCGCCCACGGCAGGGGCGAGCAGTACTTC	CSAHGRGEQYF	TRBV29-1	TRBJ2-7	few	.
TGTGCCAGCAGCAACTCAGACAGGGACTACGAGCAGTACTTC	CASSNSDRDYEQYF	TRBV9	TRBJ2-7	few	TRBD1
TGCGCCAGCAGCTTGTCCACACTAAACAACAATGAGCAGTTCTTC	CASSLSTLNNNEQFF	TRBV5-1	TRBJ2-1	few	.
TGTGCCAGCAGCTTAGGGGTGGAAGGCTACACCTTC	CASSLGVEGYTF	TRBV7-9	TRBJ1-2	few	.
TGTGCCAGCAGCTTAGCGGGACTAGCGGGGGACTACAATGAGCAGTTCTTC	CASSLAGLAGDYNEQFF	TRBV7-9	TRBJ2-1	.	TRBD2
TGTGCCAGCAGTTCGATGGGGAGGGGGCTTCCAGATACGCAGTATTTT	CASSSMGRGLPDTQYF	TRBV27	TRBJ2-3	.	.
TGCAGTGCTAGATGGTTCCCCTACAATGAGCAGTTCTTC	CSARWFPYNEQFF	TRBV20-1	TRBJ2-1	.	.
TGCGCCAGCAGCATAGGGCGGAATGAGCAGTTCTTC	CASSIGRNEQFF	TRBV10-2	TRBJ2-1	.	.
TGCAGTGCCCTAAATGGGGGAAGGCAGCCCCAGCATTTT	CSALNGGRQPQHF	TRBV20-1	TRBJ1-5	few	.
TGTGCCAGCAGTTTGTGGCTAGCGGAGCCGGATACGCAGTATTTT	CASSLWLAEPDTQYF	TRBV27	TRBJ2-3	.	TRBD2
TGTGCTAGTGGTCCAGGACAGGGGGGAGCCATTCAGTACTTC	CASGPGQGGAIQYF	TRBV12-5	TRBJ2-4	.	TRBD1
TGTGCCAGCAGTTTAGAGGTGGTAACCCAAAATGAGCAGTTCTTC	CASSLEVVTQNEQFF	TRBV12-3/TRBV12-4	TRBJ2-1	few	.
TGCAGTGCTAAACCGGGACATCGAGATACGCAGTATTTT	CSAKPGHRDTQYF	TRBV20-1	TRBJ2-3	.	.
TGCAGTATCCCCTGGGGGCTTTCTAGCACAGATACGCAGTATTTT	CSIPWGLSSTDTQYF	TRBV29-1	TRBJ2-3	.	.
TGCAGTGCGGATCTAGCGGGGGAGGTTAATGAGCAGTTCTTC	CSADLAGEVNEQFF	TRBV20-1	TRBJ2-1	few	TRBD2
TGCGCCACCCCCAGCGGGCCCCATGGCTACACCTTC	CATPSGPHGYTF	TRBV5-1	TRBJ1-2	few	.
TGCAGTGCTAGCGTATCGACTCGGGATACGCAGTATTTT	CSASVSTRDTQYF	TRBV20-1	TRBJ2-3	few	.
TGTGCCAGCAGCTTAACCCACTTCTACAATGAGCAGTTCTTC	CASSLTHFYNEQFF	TRBV7-2	TRBJ2-1	.	.
TGCAGCGTTGATGAGTCTTGGGAGCAGTTCTTC	CSVDESWEQFF	TRBV29-1	TRBJ2-1	.	.
TGTGCCAGCAGTCCTCGGATCTACGAGCAGTACTTC	CASSPRIYEQYF	TRBV12-3/TRBV12-4	TRBJ2-7	many	.
TGCAGTGCTAGATACACCCTCCACGGATACTATGGCTACACCTTC	CSARYTLHGYYGYTF	TRBV20-1	TRBJ1-2	few	.
TGCAGTGCTAGTGTCGGACTAGCGACCGCCTACGAGCAGTACTTC	CSASVGLATAYEQYF	TRBV20-1	TRBJ2-7	.	TRBD2
TGTGCCAGCACCAGATGGGAGGGCAATGAGCAGTTCTTC	CASTRWEGNEQFF	TRBV2	TRBJ2-1	.	TRBD2
TGTGCCAGCAGTTTCCGGAGCTCCTACGAGCAGTACTTC	CASSFRSSYEQYF	TRBV12-3/TRBV12-4	TRBJ2-7	many	.
TGTGCCAGCAGCCCCCCCAGCTTCCTAGCGGGAAGCACAGATACGCAGTATTTT	CASSPPSFLAGSTDTQYF	TRBV11-2	TRBJ2-3	.	TRBD2
TGTGCCAGCAGCGCCGGGGCTTTCTCCTCCAATGAGCAGTTCTTC	CASSAGAFSSNEQFF	TRBV27	TRBJ2-1	few	.
TGCGCCAGCAGCACTACAGGGGAACCCTACGAGCAGTACTTC	CASSTTGEPYEQYF	TRBV5-1	TRBJ2-7	few	TRBD1
TGTGCCAGCAGTTTAGGGGGGCGATCACCCCTCCACTTT	CASSLGGRSPLHF	TRBV12-3/TRBV12-4	TRBJ1-6	few	.
TGTGCCAGCAGTTACACGGCCCGGGCCTCCTTTTATGGCTACACCTTC	CASSYTARASFYGYTF	TRBV27	TRBJ1-2	.	.
TGTGCCAGCAGCTTACAGCCGGGACCCGGGGCCAACGTCCTGACTTTC	CASSLQPGPGANVLTF	TRBV7-2	TRBJ2-6	.	.
TGTGCCAGCAGCAAAGCATCGAGGGATGCCGTCGATACGCAGTATTTT	CASSKASRDAVDTQYF	TRBV21-1	TRBJ2-3	.	.